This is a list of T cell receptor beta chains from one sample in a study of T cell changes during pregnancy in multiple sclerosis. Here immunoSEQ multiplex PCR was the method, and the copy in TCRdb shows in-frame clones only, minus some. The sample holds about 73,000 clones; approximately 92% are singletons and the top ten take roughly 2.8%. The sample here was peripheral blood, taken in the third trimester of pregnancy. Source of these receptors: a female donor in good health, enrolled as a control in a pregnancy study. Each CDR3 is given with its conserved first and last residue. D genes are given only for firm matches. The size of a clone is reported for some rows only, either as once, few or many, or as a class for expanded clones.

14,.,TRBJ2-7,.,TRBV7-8,CASSGSRRRHEQYF,TGTGCCAGCAGCGGCTCCCGGAGGCGCCACGAGCAGTACTTC
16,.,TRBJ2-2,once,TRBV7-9,CASSTSWTHPTGELFF,TGTGCCAGCAGCACCTCCTGGACTCACCCAACCGGGGAGCTGTTTTTT
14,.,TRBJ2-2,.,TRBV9,CASGHVGVSGELFF,TGTGCCAGCGGGCATGTGGGAGTGTCCGGGGAGCTGTTTTTT
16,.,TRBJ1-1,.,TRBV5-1,CASSLMAQNQNTEAFF,TGCGCCAGCAGCTTGATGGCCCAAAACCAGAACACTGAAGCTTTCTTT
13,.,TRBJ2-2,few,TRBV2,CASSPINTGELFF,TGTGCCAGCAGTCCTATTAACACCGGGGAGCTGTTTTTT
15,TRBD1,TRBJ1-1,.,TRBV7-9,CASSLEGQGGSEAFF,TGTGCCAGCAGCTTAGAGGGACAGGGGGGGTCTGAAGCTTTCTTT
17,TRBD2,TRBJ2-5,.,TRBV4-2,CASSQPGLAGIQETQYF,TGTGCCAGCAGCCAACCGGGACTAGCGGGGATACAAGAGACCCAGTACTTC
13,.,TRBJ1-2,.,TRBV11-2,CASTDGANYGYTF,TGTGCCAGCACCGACGGAGCTAACTATGGCTACACCTTC
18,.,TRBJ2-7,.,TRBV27,CASSLSSPRAGRNYEQYF,TGTGCCAGCAGTTTATCGTCCCCCCGGGCAGGGCGGAACTACGAGCAGTACTTC
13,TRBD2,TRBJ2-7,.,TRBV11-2,CASSLGGPGAQYF,TGTGCCAGCAGCCTGGGAGGGCCCGGAGCGCAGTACTTC
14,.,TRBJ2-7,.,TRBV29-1,CSVEGTGPLYEQYF,TGCAGCGTTGAAGGAACAGGGCCCCTCTACGAGCAGTACTTC
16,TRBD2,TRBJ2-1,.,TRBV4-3,CASSQTSGTHYNEQFF,TGCGCCAGCAGCCAAACTAGCGGGACCCATTACAATGAGCAGTTCTTC
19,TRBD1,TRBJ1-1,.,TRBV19,CASSDPPGQGRVMNTEAFF,TGTGCCAGTAGTGACCCCCCGGGACAGGGGCGAGTTATGAACACTGAAGCTTTCTTT
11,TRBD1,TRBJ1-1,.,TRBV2,CASDRQGEAFF,TGTGCCAGCGATAGACAGGGTGAAGCTTTCTTT
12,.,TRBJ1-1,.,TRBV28,CASSQTDTEAFF,TGTGCCAGCAGTCAAACGGACACTGAAGCTTTCTTT
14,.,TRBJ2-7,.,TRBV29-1,CSVDLGIGGTEQYF,TGCAGCGTTGACCTCGGGATAGGGGGTACCGAGCAGTACTTC
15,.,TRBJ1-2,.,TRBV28,CASSSLPLPLYGYTF,TGTGCCAGCAGTTCCCTCCCCCTACCACTCTATGGCTACACCTTC
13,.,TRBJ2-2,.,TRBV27,CASSYRGSGELFF,TGTGCCAGCAGTTACCGCGGGTCCGGGGAGCTGTTTTTT
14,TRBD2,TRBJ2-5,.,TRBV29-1,CSVSGGASLETQYF,TGCAGCGTTAGCGGGGGGGCGTCTTTGGAGACCCAGTACTTC